One sample yielded the 14 T cell receptor beta chains listed below, sequenced in a study of cytomegalovirus exposure and HLA in healthy donors (dated by TCRdb to 2016 to 2017). The library was generated by the immunoSEQ multiplex PCR assay. The multiplex PCR relied on a mix of 60 forward primers for TCR Vbeta segments and 13 reverse primers for TCR Jbeta segments. TCRdb's version of the immuneACCESS table is confined to in-frame rearrangements and falls short of the full clone set. An unresolved V gene accounts for under half of the shortfall where checked; the remainder is of unknown origin. The sample data list approximately 120,000 clones, and around 86% of these were observed just once. The top ten constitute less than 2.5% of the sample. Sequenced: PBMCs. The receptors derive from a woman aged 25 to 39 in good health and CMV-seronegative.

The V gene is TRBV27, the J gene TRBJ2-3, with D perhaps matching TRBD2 (6 bases). Trimming stripped 8 bases from V and 0 bases from J, with 18 bases between. The CDR3 consists of 16 residues. The V gene's germline CDR1 is MNHEY and CDR2 SMNVEV (reference sequence). The CDR3, as DNA: TGTGCCAGCGCCCGACTAGGGAAGTCTAGCACAGATACGCAGTATTTT. Translating gives CASARLGKSSTDTQYF.

CDR3: CASSSSSRVYGYTF. The CDR3 DNA reads as TGTGCCAGCAGTTCCTCTTCGAGAGTCTATGGCTACACCTTC. The chain recombines TRBV6-5 with TRBJ1-2; no clear D gene. The CDR3 consists of 14 residues. The germline gives CDR1 MNHEY, CDR2 SVGAGI. Trimming cost V 4 bases and J 4 bases, with 13 bases left between them.

J is TRBJ2-7 and V is TRBV11-2; D is perhaps TRBD2 (6 bases). The germline V and J ends were trimmed by 5 bases and 9 bases, with 11 bases remaining between them. CDR3 length: 11 residues. Germline V gene data show CDR1 as SGHAT and CDR2 as FQNNGV. The CDR3 region is CASSPGVRQYF. The CDR3 DNA sequence: TGTGCCAGCAGCCCGGGGGTTAGGCAGTACTTC.

This clone was recorded once. The genes are TRBV14 and TRBJ2-3; 11 positions agree with TRBD2. Germline CDR1 reads SGHDN; CDR2 reads FVKESK. V gave up 5 bases and J gave up 0 bases; unmatched junction bases: 16. The length of the CDR3 is 20 residues. The CDR3 is CASSGAPSSGRRTSTDTQYF. CDR3 bases: TGTGCCAGCAGCGGAGCCCCGTCTAGCGGGAGGAGAACTAGCACAGATACGCAGTATTTT.

The rearrangement joins TRBV9 to TRBJ2-5; D perhaps matches TRBD1 (6 bases). This CDR3 has 15 amino acids. Trimming pared 2 bases from V and 5 bases from J, leaving 16 bases between. Germline V gene sequence: CDR1 SGDLS, CDR2 YYNGEE. This chain's CDR3 is CASSVRSGVGETQYF. In nucleotides, the CDR3 is TGTGCCAGCAGCGTCCGATCAGGGGTAGGCGAGACCCAGTACTTC.

The chain employs TRBV5-1 and TRBJ1-1; D ambiguous. The CDR3 is made up of 15 amino acids. Germline V lookup: CDR1 SGHRS, CDR2 YFSETQ. V dropped 3 bases and J dropped 4 bases, with 16 bases sitting between them. CDR3 in amino acids: CASSSDGGRGTEAFF. The DNA for the CDR3 is TGCGCCAGCAGCTCGGACGGTGGCCGGGGCACTGAAGCTTTCTTT.

This clone was seen only once. The chain employs TRBV9 and TRBJ2-5; 11 bases align to TRBD2. The germline V gene encodes CDR1 SGDLS and CDR2 YYNGEE. The CDR3 is 15 residues long. Unmatched junction bases numbered 5, after V lost 3 bases and J lost 4 bases. CDR3 loop: CASSAPGTSGETQYF. The DNA of the CDR3 is TGTGCCAGCAGCGCCCCCGGGACTAGCGGAGAGACCCAGTACTTC. The full variable domain, its missing parts supplied by reference TRBV9 and TRBJ2-5, is DSGVTQTPKHLITATGQRVTLRCSPRSGDLSVYWYQQSLDQGLQFLIQYYNGEERAKGNILERFSAQQFPDLHSELNLSSLELGDSALYFCASSAPGTSGETQYFGPGTRLLVL.

V gene TRBV5-1 combines with J gene TRBJ2-7; 9 bases match TRBD1. The junction had 8 bases not matched to a gene; V was cut back by 4 bases and J by 0 bases. Germline values: CDR1 SGHRS, CDR2 YFSETQ. The CDR3 extends over 16 amino acids. Written as DNA, the CDR3 is TGCGCCAGCAGCGGGGGACAGGGCCGGAGCTCCTACGAGCAGTACTTC. It specifies CASSGGQGRSSYEQYF.

The chain carries TRBV18 and TRBJ2-3; TRBD2 aligns across 7 bases. After removal of 1 base from V and 2 bases from J, the junction contained 3 bases not matched to a gene. The germline gives CDR1 KGHSH, CDR2 LQKENI. This CDR3 is 15 amino acids long. Here the CDR3 DNA reads TGTGCCAGCTCACCACAACTAGCGCTCACAGATACGCAGTATTTT. The encoded protein is CASSPQLALTDTQYF.

The rearrangement links TRBV6-6 to TRBJ2-7; TRBD2 agrees at 8 bases. The CDR3 covers 15 residues. Germline V lookup: CDR1 MNHNY, CDR2 SVGAGI (reference sequence). The V and J ends lost 7 bases and 4 bases, in that order; junction bases with no gene match: 12. CDR3 in amino acids: CASTYPGGPRYEQYF. The CDR3 nucleotides read TGTGCCAGCACTTATCCGGGAGGGCCGAGATACGAGCAGTACTTC.

The rearrangement joins TRBV4-1 to TRBJ2-7; TRBD1 aligns across 9 bases. V gave up 4 bases and J gave up 0 bases; unmatched junction bases: 4. The CDR3 extends over 15 amino acids. Germline assignment: CDR1 MGHRA and CDR2 YSYEKL. This CDR3 reads CASSRGQGGSYEQYF. The CDR3, as DNA: TGCGCCAGCAGCCGGGGACAGGGTGGCTCCTACGAGCAGTACTTC.

The chain uses TRBV4-2 and TRBJ2-7; D possibly corresponds to TRBD2 (5 bases). Germline CDR1 is LGHNA and CDR2 is YNFKEQ. This CDR3 is built from 14 residues. V lost 3 bases, J lost 5 bases, and 14 bases lay in between. DNA of the CDR3: TGTGCCAGCAGCCAGTCAGCGGAGAGCAACGAGCAGTACTTC. Its translation is CASSQSAESNEQYF.

Concerning this clone itself: Other DNA sequences within the sample encode an identical CDR3. The chain employs TRBV5-4 and TRBJ2-7; D is perhaps TRBD2 (5 bases). Trimming took 4 bases from V and 0 from J, leaving 20 bases between them. CDR3 size: 17 residues. CDR1 and CDR2 (germline): SGHNT, YYREEE (reference sequence). For the CDR3, the DNA is TGTGCCAGCAGCCCTCTGGCCAGCGGCACCGTCTCCTACGAGCAGTACTTC. It specifies CASSPLASGTVSYEQYF.

CDR3 DNA sequence: TGTTCCGGCGGGACAGGGCTCTACGAGCAGTACTTC. Protein product: CSGGTGLYEQYF. The chain links TRBV7-9 to TRBJ2-7; TRBD1 agrees at 9 bases. Germline V gene data show CDR1 as SEHNR and CDR2 as FQNEAQ (reference sequence). The CDR3 sequence is 12 residues long.